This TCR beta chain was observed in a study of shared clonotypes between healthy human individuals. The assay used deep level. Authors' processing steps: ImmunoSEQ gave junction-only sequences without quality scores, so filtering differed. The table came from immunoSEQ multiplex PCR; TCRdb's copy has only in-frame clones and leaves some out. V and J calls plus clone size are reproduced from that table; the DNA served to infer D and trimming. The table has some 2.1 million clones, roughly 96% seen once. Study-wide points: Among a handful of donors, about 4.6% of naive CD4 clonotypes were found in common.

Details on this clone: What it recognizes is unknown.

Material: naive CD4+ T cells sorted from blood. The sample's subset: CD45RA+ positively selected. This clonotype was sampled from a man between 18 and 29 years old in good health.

The CDR3 DNA reads as TGTGCCAGCAGCTTAACAGTTCTCATGAACACTGAAGCTTTCTTT. It yields the protein CASSLTVLMNTEAFF. V is TRBV5-4 and J is TRBJ1-1, with D unresolved. With 2 bases removed from V and 0 bases from J, the gap between germline ends came to 11 bases. The germline CDR1 and CDR2 sequences are SGHNT and YYREEE (reference sequence). CDR3 length equals 15 residues.